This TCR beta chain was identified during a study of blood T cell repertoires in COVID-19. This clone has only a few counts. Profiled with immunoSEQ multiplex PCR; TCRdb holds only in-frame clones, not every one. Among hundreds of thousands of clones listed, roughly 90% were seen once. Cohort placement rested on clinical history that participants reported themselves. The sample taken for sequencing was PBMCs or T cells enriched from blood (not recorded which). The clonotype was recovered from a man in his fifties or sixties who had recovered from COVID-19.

For the CDR3, the DNA is TGCGCCAGCAGCTCCGGGACAGGGAACACTGAAGCTTTCTTT. Translation: CASSSGTGNTEAFF. The genes are TRBV5-1 and TRBJ1-1; 8 bases fit TRBD1. V lost 3 bases to trimming and J lost 1 base; unmatched junction nucleotides: 2. Germline CDR1 SGHRS, CDR2 YFSETQ. This CDR3 has 14 residues.